Below, 26 T cell receptor beta chains from the same sample are listed, as sequenced in a study of cytomegalovirus exposure and HLA in healthy donors. The assay was immunoSEQ multiplex PCR, and TCRdb's table has in-frame clones only and misses some. The repertoire consists of some 150,000 clones, with 94% occurring once and the leading ten covering over 1.5%. Sequences were obtained from PBMCs. The receptors stem from a man younger than 35 in good health and CMV-seropositive.

The rearrangement uses TRBV9 and TRBJ1-4; no firm D call. CDR1 and CDR2 (germline): SGDLS, YYNGEE. The CDR3 sequence is 16 residues long. The ends were cut back, 0 bases at V and 2 bases at J, with 11 bases in the middle. CDR3 nucleotide sequence: TGTGCCAGCAGCGTAGGCGGCGGCGCCACTAATGAAAAACTGTTTTTT. Translation: CASSVGGGATNEKLFF.

The rearrangement uses TRBV11-2 and TRBJ1-4; TRBD1 might be the D (6 bases). V dropped 3 bases and J dropped 5 bases, with 19 bases sitting between them. The germline gives CDR1 SGHAT, CDR2 FQNNGV. The CDR3 consists of 17 residues. The CDR3: CASSFLPLRGANEKLFF. CDR3 DNA: TGTGCCAGCAGCTTCCTACCGCTACGGGGGGCGAATGAAAAACTGTTTTTT.

The chain couples TRBV5-1 to TRBJ2-7, with a weak D call TRBD1 (6 bases). The CDR3 extends over 12 amino acids. The V end lost 4 bases, the J end lost 3 bases, and 8 bases lay between the germline ends. The germline V gene has CDR1 SGHRS and CDR2 YFSETQ. CDR3 coding DNA: TGCGCCAGCAGCCAACAGGGCTACGAGCAGTACTTC. Translating it yields CASSQQGYEQYF. The variable domain in full, completed from reference TRBV5-1 and TRBJ2-7, reads KAGVTQTPRYLIKTRGQQVTLSCSPISGHRSVSWYQQTPGQGLQFLFEYFSETQRNKGNFPGRFSGRQFSNSRSEMNVSTLELGDSALYLCASSQQGYEQYFGPGTRLTVT.

This chain uses TRBV29-1 with TRBJ2-7; 8 bases map to TRBD1. The CDR3 loop spans 11 amino acids. Germline lookup yields CDR1 SQVTM and CDR2 ANQGSEA. The V segment lost 7 bases and the J segment 6 bases; nucleotides outside the gene matches: 5. This chain's CDR3 is CSAHRGAEQYF. The CDR3 coding sequence is TGCAGCGCACACAGGGGGGCCGAGCAGTACTTC.

The V call is TRBV6-1, the J call TRBJ2-3, with 11 bases aligning to TRBD2. Germline trimming cut 6 bases from V and 9 bases from J; bases unmatched to any gene: 11. CDR1 is MNHNS and CDR2 is SASEGT in the germline V gene. The CDR3 is made up of 15 amino acids. Written as DNA, the CDR3 is TGTGCCAGCAGGCCGACTAGCGGGACCATCGGAACGCAGTATTTT. Its translation: CASRPTSGTIGTQYF.

This sequence joins TRBV4-1 and TRBJ2-1; 11 bases are shared with TRBD2. V lost 5 bases, J lost 8 bases, and 20 bases stayed unmatched. Germline CDR1 reads MGHRA; CDR2 reads YSYEKL. The CDR3 totals 19 residues. CDR3 DNA sequence: TGCGCCAGCAGCTTACGACTAGCGGGATCCCCAGTACGTATCGATGAGCAGTTCTTC. Amino acid sequence: CASSLRLAGSPVRIDEQFF.

The rearrangement links TRBV5-1 to TRBJ1-3; 7 bases are shared with TRBD1. After removal of 0 bases from V and 2 bases from J, the junction contained 5 bases not matched to a gene. The germline CDR1 and CDR2 sequences are SGHRS and YFSETQ. The CDR3 totals 16 residues. This chain's CDR3 is CASSLAGDSPGNTIYF. The CDR3 bases are TGCGCCAGCAGCTTGGCTGGGGACAGCCCTGGAAACACCATATATTTT.

The J gene is TRBJ2-5, the V gene TRBV11-1; D call uncertain. The CDR3 contains 13 residues. The V end lost 0 bases, the J end lost 3 bases, and 5 bases lay between the germline ends. Germline V CDR1 and CDR2: SGHAT, FQDESV (reference sequence). As DNA, the CDR3 is TGTGCCAGCAGCTTAGCCAGTGAAGAGACCCAGTACTTC. This gives the protein CASSLASEETQYF.

V is TRBV5-1 and J is TRBJ1-2; 7 nucleotides line up with TRBD1. CDR1 SGHRS and CDR2 YFSETQ come from the germline V gene. The CDR3 runs to 16 residues. Unmatched junction bases numbered 9, after V lost 0 bases and J lost 4 bases. The DNA for the CDR3 is TGCGCCAGCAGCTTGGGCGTTACAGGGGTGGCCTATGGCTACACCTTC. Its translation: CASSLGVTGVAYGYTF.

The chain links TRBV27 to TRBJ2-2, with D possibly being TRBD1 (5 bases). Germline-derived CDR1 and CDR2 are MNHEY and SMNVEV (reference sequence). V was shortened by 6 bases and J by 1 base, with 12 bases between the two germline ends. CDR3 length equals 15 residues. CDR3 loop: CASSTGNWNTGELFF. In DNA form, the CDR3 reads TGTGCCAGCAGCACAGGAAACTGGAACACCGGGGAGCTGTTTTTT.

The chain joins TRBV5-6 to TRBJ2-7, with D tentatively TRBD2 (5 bases). This CDR3 is built from 14 residues. The V end was cut by 0 bases, the J end by 5 bases, with 12 bases between. Per germline, CDR1 SGHDT and CDR2 YYEEEE. DNA for the CDR3: TGTGCCAGCAGCTTGGGTCTAGCTATCGACGAGCAGTACTTC. Its translation is CASSLGLAIDEQYF.

The chain combines TRBV6-1 with TRBJ1-2; perhaps TRBD1 as D (5 bases). Trimming pared 5 bases from V and 8 bases from J, leaving 12 bases between. The germline CDR1 and CDR2 sequences are MNHNS and SASEGT. The CDR3 sequence is 12 residues long. The CDR3 reads CASSPDIRGYTF. The CDR3 region has the DNA TGTGCCAGCAGTCCGGACATTCGGGGCTACACCTTC.

The V call is TRBV2, the J call TRBJ1-4; tentatively, D is TRBD1 (6 bases). V gave up 6 bases and J gave up 8 bases, with 10 bases separating them. Germline CDR1 SNHLY, CDR2 FYNNEI. The CDR3 runs 12 residues. Written as DNA, the CDR3 is TGTGCCAGCAGGGGAAGGGGGGAAAAACTGTTTTTT. Amino acids: CASRGRGEKLFF.

The chain couples TRBV27 to TRBJ2-5; 12 bases are a match to TRBD2. The CDR3 is 15 amino acids. CDR1 MNHEY and CDR2 SMNVEV come from the germline V gene (reference sequence). The J segment lost 5 bases and the V segment lost 5 bases, leaving 6 bases of the junction unmatched. Here the CDR3 DNA reads TGTGCCAGCAGTCCGTGGACTAGCGGGACCGAGACCCAGTACTTC. It specifies CASSPWTSGTETQYF.

The rearrangement uses TRBV7-8 and TRBJ2-5; no reliable D call. The V gene's germline CDR1 is SGHVS and CDR2 FQNEAQ. Trimming cost V 4 bases and J 2 bases, with 14 bases left between them. The CDR3 totals 15 residues. CDR3 in DNA: TGTGCCAGCAGCTCAGTCCACGAAATACAAGAGACCCAGTACTTC. Encoded protein: CASSSVHEIQETQYF.

The chain links TRBV30 to TRBJ2-1; 14 bases are a match to TRBD2. V lost 4 bases, J lost 0 bases, and 11 bases stayed unmatched. CDR3 length equals 19 residues. CDR1 and CDR2 (germline): GTSNPN, SVGIG (reference sequence). This CDR3 reads CAWNEGTSGSAASYNEQFF. The CDR3 region has the DNA TGTGCCTGGAACGAGGGGACTAGCGGGAGTGCTGCCTCCTACAATGAGCAGTTCTTC.

The chain uses TRBV11-2 and TRBJ2-7; TRBD2 matches at 10 bases. Losses at the gene ends were 5 bases for V and 2 bases for J; bases not matched to a gene: 6. CDR3 length: 15 amino acids. Germline CDR1 reads SGHAT; CDR2 reads FQNNGV. The chain's CDR3 is CASSARLAGPYEQYF. The CDR3 DNA is TGTGCCAGCAGCGCTCGACTAGCGGGTCCCTACGAGCAGTACTTC.

The CDR3 coding sequence is TGTGCCAGCAGGGGGCCGGGACAGGGGGCCTATGGCTACACCTTC. Its translation is CASRGPGQGAYGYTF. The chain uses TRBV6-6 and TRBJ1-2; 12 bases are shared with TRBD1. V trimming: 6 bases; J trimming: 4 bases; junction bases outside the gene matches: 6. The CDR3 length is 15 residues. Germline CDR1 MNHNY, CDR2 SVGAGI (reference sequence).

The chain recombines TRBV2 with TRBJ2-7; D uncertain. The V end lost 3 bases, the J end lost 3 bases, and 15 bases lay between the germline ends. The germline CDR1 and CDR2 sequences are SNHLY and FYNNEI. The CDR3 loop spans 15 amino acids. CDR3 sequence: CASSDSERRVYEQYF. The CDR3 region has the DNA TGTGCCAGCAGTGACTCGGAAAGACGGGTCTACGAGCAGTACTTC. The entire variable domain, with the rest obtained from reference TRBV2 and TRBJ2-7, is as follows: EPEVTQTPSHQVTQMGQEVILRCVPISNHLYFYWYRQILGQKVEFLVSFYNNEISEKSEIFDDQFSVERPDGSNFTLKIRSTKLEDSAMYFCASSDSERRVYEQYFGPGTRLTVT.

V is TRBV21-1 and J is TRBJ2-5; the table assigns TRBD2, which was not confirmed against the DNA. TRBV21-1 is a pseudogene. The CDR3 contains 11 residues. CDR3 loop: CASGRRAMGHF. CDR3 DNA sequence: TGTGCCAGCGGGAGGCGAGCAATGGGACACTTC.

This chain connects TRBV19 to TRBJ2-1; unclear D gene. The CDR3 covers 14 residues. CDR1 and CDR2 (germline): LNHDA, SQIVND (reference sequence). V lost 2 bases and J 1 base, leaving 6 bases between the germline ends. The CDR3 DNA reads as TGTGCCAGTAGTATAACAGCATCCTACAATGAGCAGTTCTTC. Its protein product is CASSITASYNEQFF.

The chain employs TRBV7-6 and TRBJ1-1; a possible D gene is TRBD1 (6 bases). This CDR3 comprises 13 residues. Trimming took 6 bases from V and 8 from J, leaving 16 bases between them. Germline CDR1 and CDR2: SGHVS and FNYEAQ. CDR3 residues: CASSPFPGTEAFF. CDR3 DNA sequence: TGTGCCAGCAGTCCGTTCCCGGGGACAGAAGCTTTCTTT.

The V and J genes are TRBV5-6 and TRBJ2-3, with D unresolved. V lost 3 bases to trimming and J lost 6 bases, with 5 bases between them. The germline gives CDR1 SGHDT, CDR2 YYEEEE. The CDR3 consists of 11 residues. The CDR3 reads CASSSADTQYF. DNA of the CDR3: TGTGCCAGCAGCTCCGCGGATACGCAGTATTTT.

The V and J genes are TRBV5-4 and TRBJ2-3; the D gene is possibly TRBD2 (5 bases). This CDR3 contains 14 residues. CDR1 and CDR2 from the germline V gene are SGHNT and YYREEE (reference sequence). Trimming cost V 3 bases and J 0 bases, with 8 bases left between them. For the CDR3, the DNA is TGTGCCAGCAGCTCAGCGGAAAGCACAGATACGCAGTATTTT. Translating gives CASSSAESTDTQYF.

The chain couples TRBV19 to TRBJ1-3; TRBD1 is a possible D gene (5 bases). Between the trimmed V and J ends, which lost 3 bases and 8 bases, there was a span of 14 bases. Germline CDR1 and CDR2: LNHDA and SQIVND (reference sequence). This CDR3 region has 14 residues. DNA for the CDR3: TGTGCCAGTAGTATGGTCGGCAGGGTCGACACCATATATTTT. The encoded protein is CASSMVGRVDTIYF.

This clone has just one count. The chain combines TRBV5-1 with TRBJ2-3; the match to TRBD1 covers 9 bases. Losses at the gene ends were 3 bases for V and 5 bases for J; bases not matched to a gene: 4. The V gene's germline CDR1 is SGHRS and CDR2 YFSETQ. This CDR3 has 14 amino acids. CDR3: CASSSQGAQDTQYF. The CDR3 DNA sequence: TGCGCCAGCAGCTCACAGGGGGCCCAAGATACGCAGTATTTT.